Below, one T cell receptor beta chain is given with its context. Antigen specificity is unknown. The protocol was immunoSEQ multiplex PCR, while the TCRdb copy is restricted to in-frame clones and leaves out a portion. Altogether 100,000 to 150,000 clones are present, just over 90% being singletons, with the ten largest covering 0.9% to 1.2%. The data were taken from a study of T cell responses to AZD1222 COVID-19 vaccine. Overall study results and limits: Most donors were white British, females outnumbered males, and clonal diversity was possibly underestimated.

This CDR3 has 14 amino acids. Germline assignment: CDR1 SGHRS and CDR2 YFSETQ. Trimming removed 4 bases at V and 5 bases at J, with 15 bases between. The specimen comprised peripheral blood, sampled 28 days after the second AZD1222 dose. The TCR was taken from an adult who received the AZD1222 COVID-19 vaccine. The chain combines TRBV5-1 with TRBJ1-1, with D possibly matching TRBD1 (6 bases). The CDR3 nucleotides are TGCGCCAGCAGCGGAGGGCAGGGGTGGACTGAAGCTTTCTTT. Translated: CASSGGQGWTEAFF.